This TCR beta chain was obtained from a study of blood T cell repertoires in COVID-19. On the study more broadly: COVID-19 samples from acute and convalescent phases originated in the United States, Italy and Spain. T cells, B-cell-depleted T cells, or PBMCs provided the cDNA or gDNA that served as material.

Germline trimming cut 4 bases from V and 9 bases from J; bases unmatched to any gene: 14. CDR3 length: 19 residues. Germline values: CDR1 KGHDR, CDR2 SFDVKD. This clone was detected only a few times. Assay used: immunoSEQ multiplex PCR; TCRdb lists only in-frame clones, some missing. The top ten clones hold roughly an eighth of a sample with around 130,000 clones, under 85% of them seen once. The receptor comes from a woman aged 60 to 75 with acute or convalescent COVID-19. The rearrangement links TRBV24-1 to TRBJ2-2; 15 bases align to TRBD2. The sequenced material came from peripheral blood. The CDR3: CATSENLGLAGGRVRELFF. In DNA, the CDR3 is TGTGCCACCAGTGAAAACTTGGGACTAGCGGGGGGCCGGGTACGGGAGCTGTTTTTT.